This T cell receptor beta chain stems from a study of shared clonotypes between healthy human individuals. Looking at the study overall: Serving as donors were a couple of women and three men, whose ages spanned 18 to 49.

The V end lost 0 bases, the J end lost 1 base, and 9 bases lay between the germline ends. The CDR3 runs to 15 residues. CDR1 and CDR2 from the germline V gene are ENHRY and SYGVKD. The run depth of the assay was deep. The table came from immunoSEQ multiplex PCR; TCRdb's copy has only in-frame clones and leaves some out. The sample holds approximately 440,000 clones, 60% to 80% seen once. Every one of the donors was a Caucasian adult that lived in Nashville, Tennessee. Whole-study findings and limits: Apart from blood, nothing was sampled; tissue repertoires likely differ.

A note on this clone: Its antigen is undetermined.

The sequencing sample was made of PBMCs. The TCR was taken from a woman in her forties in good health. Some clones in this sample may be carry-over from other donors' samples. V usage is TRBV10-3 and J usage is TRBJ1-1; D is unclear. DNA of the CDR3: TGTGCCATCAGTGAGTCGGAGGGCAGGAACACTGAAGCTTTCTTT. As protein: CAISESEGRNTEAFF.